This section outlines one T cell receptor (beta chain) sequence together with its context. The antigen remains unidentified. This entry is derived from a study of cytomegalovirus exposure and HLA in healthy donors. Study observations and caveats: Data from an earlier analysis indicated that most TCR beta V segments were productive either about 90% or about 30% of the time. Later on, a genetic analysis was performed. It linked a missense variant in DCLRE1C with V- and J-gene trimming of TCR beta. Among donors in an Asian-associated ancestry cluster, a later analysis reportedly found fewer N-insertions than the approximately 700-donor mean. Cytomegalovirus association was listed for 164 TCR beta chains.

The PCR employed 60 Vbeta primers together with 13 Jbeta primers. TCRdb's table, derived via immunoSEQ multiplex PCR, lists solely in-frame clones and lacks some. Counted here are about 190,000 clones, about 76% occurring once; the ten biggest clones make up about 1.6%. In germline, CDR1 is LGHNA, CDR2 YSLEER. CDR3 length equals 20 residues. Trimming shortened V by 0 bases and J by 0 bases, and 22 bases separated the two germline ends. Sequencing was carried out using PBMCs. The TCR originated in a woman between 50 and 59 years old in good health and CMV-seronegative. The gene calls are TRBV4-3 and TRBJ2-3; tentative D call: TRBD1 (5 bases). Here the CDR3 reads CASSQDWGWRLPESTDTQYF. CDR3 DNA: TGCGCCAGCAGCCAAGATTGGGGCTGGAGACTCCCGGAAAGCACAGATACGCAGTATTTT.